These 10 T cell receptor beta chains originate from one sample sequenced in a study of cytomegalovirus exposure and HLA in healthy donors. The study ran its PCR with 60 Vbeta and 13 Jbeta primers. Only in-frame clones appear in the TCRdb table, and some are missing; sequencing was by immunoSEQ multiplex PCR. The table records 200,000 or so clones, approximately 82% of them present only once. Sequences were obtained from PBMCs. Receptors were obtained from a woman under 30 in good health and CMV-seropositive.

The V gene is TRBV5-4, the J gene TRBJ2-5; 11 bases agree with TRBD2. This CDR3 spans 15 amino acids. From germline, CDR1 is SGHNT and CDR2 YYREEE (reference sequence). J gave up 2 bases and V 3 bases, and 3 bases lay outside the gene matches. The CDR3 is CASSSLAGVQETQYF. The CDR3 DNA reads TGTGCCAGCAGCTCACTAGCGGGGGTACAAGAGACCCAGTACTTC.

This chain uses TRBV5-4 with TRBJ1-2, with a weak D call TRBD1 (6 bases). The CDR3 extends over 12 amino acids. The V end lost 4 bases, the J end lost 5 bases, and 9 bases lay between the germline ends. The germline gives CDR1 SGHNT, CDR2 YYREEE (reference sequence). The CDR3 nucleotides are TGTGCCAGCAGCCCTACAGGGTATGGCTACACCTTC. Amino acids: CASSPTGYGYTF.

V gene TRBV2 combines with J gene TRBJ2-6; 8 bases align to TRBD1. CDR1 and CDR2 (germline): SNHLY, FYNNEI. This CDR3 has 18 residues. V gave up 11 bases and J gave up 0 bases; unmatched junction bases: 15. CDR3 sequence reads: CAGVTMGDRYSGANVLTF. The CDR3 coding sequence is TGTGCCGGAGTGACGATGGGGGACAGGTACTCTGGGGCCAACGTCCTGACTTTC.

The genes are TRBV7-4 and TRBJ1-5, with D possibly TRBD1 on 5 matching bases. The CDR3 runs to 13 residues. Germline V gene sequence: CDR1 SGHVT, CDR2 SQSDAQ. Trimming left V 11 bases short and J 6 bases short, with 17 bases between. The chain's CDR3 is CAPSPGFSQPQHF. The CDR3 nucleotides are TGTGCCCCGTCCCCAGGGTTCTCTCAGCCCCAGCATTTT. The complete variable domain, with remaining parts taken from reference TRBV7-4 and TRBJ1-5, reads GAGVSQSPRYKVAKRGRDVALRCDSISGHVTLYWYRQTLGQGSEVLTYSQSDAQRDKSGRPSGRFSAERPERSVSTLKIQRTEQGDSAVYLCAPSPGFSQPQHFGDGTRLSIL.

V usage is TRBV11-3 and J usage is TRBJ2-5, with TRBD1 as a possible D gene (5 bases). V lost 1 base and J lost 7, with 10 bases in between. Per the germline V gene, CDR1 is SGHNT and CDR2 is YENEEA. The CDR3 spans 13 residues. Here the CDR3 reads CASSLGPGWTQYF. The CDR3 DNA sequence: TGTGCCAGCAGCTTAGGGCCAGGGTGGACCCAGTACTTC.

The chain uses TRBV9 and TRBJ2-1; maybe TRBD1 (7 bases). The length of the CDR3 is 15 residues. The germline V and J ends were trimmed by 0 bases and 6 bases, with 13 bases remaining between them. CDR1 is SGDLS and CDR2 is YYNGEE in the germline V gene. This CDR3 reads CASSVAEGAFNEQFF. The CDR3 DNA sequence: TGTGCCAGCAGCGTAGCGGAGGGGGCCTTCAATGAGCAGTTCTTC. Based on the CDR3 plus reference TRBV9 and TRBJ2-1, the full variable domain is DSGVTQTPKHLITATGQRVTLRCSPRSGDLSVYWYQQSLDQGLQFLIQYYNGEERAKGNILERFSAQQFPDLHSELNLSSLELGDSALYFCASSVAEGAFNEQFFGPGTRLTVL.

The chain couples TRBV2 to TRBJ2-2; tentative D call: TRBD1 (5 bases). Between the trimmed V and J ends, which lost 2 bases and 4 bases, there was a span of 11 bases. CDR1 is SNHLY and CDR2 is FYNNEI in the germline V gene. The CDR3 is 15 amino acids. The CDR3: CASSENRRSTGELFF. As DNA, the CDR3 is TGTGCCAGCAGTGAAAACAGGAGATCCACCGGGGAGCTGTTTTTT.

V and J are TRBV7-3 and TRBJ1-1; the match to TRBD1 covers 7 bases. The CDR3 contains 13 residues. CDR1 is SGHTA, CDR2 FQGTGA, per germline. J lost 1 base, V lost 5 bases, and 1 base had no gene match. The CDR3 nucleotides read TGTGCCAGCAGCAGACAGGGGAACACTGAAGCTTTCTTT. Translated, it gives CASSRQGNTEAFF.

The V and J genes are TRBV30 and TRBJ1-2; D call uncertain. The germline V and J ends were trimmed by 3 bases and 4 bases, with 9 bases remaining between them. In germline, CDR1 is GTSNPN, CDR2 SVGIG (reference sequence). This CDR3 has 12 amino acids. CDR3 in amino acids: CAWRVAGYGYTF. The DNA for the CDR3 is TGTGCCTGGAGGGTCGCGGGCTATGGCTACACCTTC.

This sequence joins TRBV7-8 and TRBJ2-5; 7 nucleotides agree with TRBD2. CDR3 length: 15 residues. Looked up from germline, CDR1 is SGHVS and CDR2 is FQNEAQ. Unmatched junction bases numbered 8, after V lost 5 bases and J lost 2 bases. For the CDR3, the DNA is TGTGCCAGCAGCCCGGGTGGCGGGGGTCAAGAGACCCAGTACTTC. It codes for CASSPGGGGQETQYF.